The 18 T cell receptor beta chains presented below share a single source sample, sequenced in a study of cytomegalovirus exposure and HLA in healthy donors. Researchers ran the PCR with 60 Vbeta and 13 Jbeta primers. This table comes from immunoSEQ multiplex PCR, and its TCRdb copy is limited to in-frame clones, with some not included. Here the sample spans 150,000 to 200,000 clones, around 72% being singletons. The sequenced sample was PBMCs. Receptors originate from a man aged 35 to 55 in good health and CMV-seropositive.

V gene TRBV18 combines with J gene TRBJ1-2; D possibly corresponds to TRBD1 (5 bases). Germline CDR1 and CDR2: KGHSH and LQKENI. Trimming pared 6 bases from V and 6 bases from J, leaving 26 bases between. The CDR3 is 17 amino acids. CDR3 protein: CASSNLNPGLLVHGYTF. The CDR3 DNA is TGTGCCAGCTCTAACCTAAATCCGGGACTTCTCGTGCATGGCTACACCTTC.

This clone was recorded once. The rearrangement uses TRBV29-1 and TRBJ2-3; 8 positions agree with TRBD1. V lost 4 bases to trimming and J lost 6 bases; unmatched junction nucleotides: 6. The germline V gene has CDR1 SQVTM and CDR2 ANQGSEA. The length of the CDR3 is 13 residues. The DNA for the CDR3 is TGCAGCGTTGTGGGCAGGGGGCCCGATACGCAGTATTTT. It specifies CSVVGRGPDTQYF.

CDR3 residues: CASSLGPAGGLSSYEQYF. CDR3 DNA: TGTGCCAGCAGCTTAGGCCCAGCGGGGGGCCTAAGCTCCTACGAGCAGTACTTC. This chain connects TRBV7-2 to TRBJ2-7; TRBD2 aligns across 9 bases. From germline, CDR1 is SGHTA and CDR2 FQGNSA. The V segment lost 1 base and the J segment 0 bases; nucleotides outside the gene matches: 10. The CDR3 is 18 residues long. Supplemented by reference TRBV7-2 and TRBJ2-7, the full variable domain reads GAGVSQSPSNKVTEKGKDVELRCDPISGHTALYWYRQSLGQGLEFLIYFQGNSAPDKSGLPSDRFSAERTGGSVSTLTIQRTQQEDSAVYLCASSLGPAGGLSSYEQYFGPGTRLTVT.

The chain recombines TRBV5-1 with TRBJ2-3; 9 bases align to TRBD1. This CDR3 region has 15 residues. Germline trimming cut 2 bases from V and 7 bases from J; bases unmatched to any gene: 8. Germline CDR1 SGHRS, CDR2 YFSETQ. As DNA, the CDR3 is TGCGCCAGCAGCTTTTGGGACAGGGTTATAAATACGCAGTATTTT. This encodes CASSFWDRVINTQYF.

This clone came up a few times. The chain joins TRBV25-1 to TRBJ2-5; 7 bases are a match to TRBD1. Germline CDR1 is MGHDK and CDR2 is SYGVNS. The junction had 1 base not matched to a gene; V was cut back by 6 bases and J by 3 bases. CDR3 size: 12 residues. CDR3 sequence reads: CASRGTEETQYF. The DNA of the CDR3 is TGTGCCAGCAGGGGGACAGAAGAGACCCAGTACTTC.

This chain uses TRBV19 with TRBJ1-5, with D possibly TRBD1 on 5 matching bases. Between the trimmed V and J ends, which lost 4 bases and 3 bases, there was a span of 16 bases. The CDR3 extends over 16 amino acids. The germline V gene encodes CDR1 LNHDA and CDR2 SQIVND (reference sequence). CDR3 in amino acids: CASSRISGHNNQPQHF. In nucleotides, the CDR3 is TGTGCCAGTAGTAGGATTAGTGGACACAACAATCAGCCCCAGCATTTT. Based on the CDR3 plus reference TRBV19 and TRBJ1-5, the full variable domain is DGGITQSPKYLFRKEGQNVTLSCEQNLNHDAMYWYRQDPGQGLRLIYYSQIVNDFQKGDIAEGYSVSREKKESFPLTVTSAQKNPTAFYLCASSRISGHNNQPQHFGDGTRLSIL.

The chain's CDR3 is CASSLYEQYF. In DNA, the CDR3 is TGTGCCAGCTCCCTCTACGAGCAGTACTTC. V gene TRBV2 combines with J gene TRBJ2-7; the D is unclear. The CDR3 loop spans 10 amino acids. Germline loops: CDR1 SNHLY, CDR2 FYNNEI. V lost 8 bases and J lost 3, with 5 bases in between.

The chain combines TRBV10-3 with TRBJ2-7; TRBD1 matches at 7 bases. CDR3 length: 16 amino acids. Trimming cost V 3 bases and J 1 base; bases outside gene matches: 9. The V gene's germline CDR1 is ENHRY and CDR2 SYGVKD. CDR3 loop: CAISDPNRDRSYEQYF. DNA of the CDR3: TGTGCCATCAGTGATCCGAACCGGGACAGATCCTACGAGCAGTACTTC.

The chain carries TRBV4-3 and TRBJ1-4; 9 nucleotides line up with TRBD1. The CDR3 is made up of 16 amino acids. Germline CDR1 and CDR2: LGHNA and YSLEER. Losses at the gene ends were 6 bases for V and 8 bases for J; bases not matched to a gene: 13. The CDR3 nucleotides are TGCGCCAGCAGGGGGCCGTCGGGACAGGGTGGCGAAAAACTGTTTTTT. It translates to CASRGPSGQGGEKLFF.

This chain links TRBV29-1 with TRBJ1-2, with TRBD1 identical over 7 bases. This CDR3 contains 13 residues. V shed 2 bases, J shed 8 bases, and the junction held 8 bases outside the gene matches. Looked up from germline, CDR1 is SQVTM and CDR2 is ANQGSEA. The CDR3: CSVESPGGRGYTF. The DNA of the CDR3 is TGCAGCGTTGAATCGCCAGGGGGTCGCGGCTACACCTTC.

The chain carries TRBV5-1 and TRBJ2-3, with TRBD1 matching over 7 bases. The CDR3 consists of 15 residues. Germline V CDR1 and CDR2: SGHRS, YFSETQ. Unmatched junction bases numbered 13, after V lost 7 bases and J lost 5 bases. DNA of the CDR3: TGCGCCAGCGGCGAGTCGACAGGGAGTTTAGATACGCAGTATTTT. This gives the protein CASGESTGSLDTQYF.

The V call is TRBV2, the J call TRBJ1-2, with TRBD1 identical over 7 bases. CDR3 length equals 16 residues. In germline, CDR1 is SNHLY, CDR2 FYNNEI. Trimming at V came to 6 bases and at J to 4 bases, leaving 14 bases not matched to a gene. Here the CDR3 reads CASRKPGTDRGYGYTF. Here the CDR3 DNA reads TGTGCCAGCAGGAAGCCAGGGACAGACCGGGGCTATGGCTACACCTTC.

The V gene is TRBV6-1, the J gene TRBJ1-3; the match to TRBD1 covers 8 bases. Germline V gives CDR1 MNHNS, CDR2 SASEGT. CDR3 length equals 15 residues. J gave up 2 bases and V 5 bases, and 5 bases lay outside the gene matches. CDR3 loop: CASSPQGAPGNTIYF. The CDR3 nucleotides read TGTGCCAGCAGTCCGCAGGGGGCGCCTGGAAACACCATATATTTT.

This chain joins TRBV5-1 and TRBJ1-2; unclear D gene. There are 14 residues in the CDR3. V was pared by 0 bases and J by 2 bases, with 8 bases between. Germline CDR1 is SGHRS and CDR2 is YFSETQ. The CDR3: CASSLAVENYGYTF. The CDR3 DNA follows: TGCGCCAGCAGCTTGGCGGTAGAAAACTATGGCTACACCTTC.

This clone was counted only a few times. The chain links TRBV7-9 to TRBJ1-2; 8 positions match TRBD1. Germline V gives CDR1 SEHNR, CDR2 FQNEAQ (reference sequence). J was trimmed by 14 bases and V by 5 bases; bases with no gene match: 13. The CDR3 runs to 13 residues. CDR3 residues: CASSPPGGGGQTF. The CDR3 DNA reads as TGTGCCAGCAGCCCCCCAGGGGGCGGGGGTCAGACCTTC.

CDR3 in amino acids: CASRASGSGNEQFF. CDR3 coding DNA: TGTGCCAGCAGAGCTAGTGGGAGCGGGAATGAGCAGTTCTTC. The gene calls are TRBV6-4 and TRBJ2-1; D might be TRBD2 (6 bases). Germline loops: CDR1 MRHNA, CDR2 SNTAGT. CDR3 length: 14 amino acids. V was pared by 6 bases and J by 7 bases, with 16 bases between.

The CDR3 protein is CASSLGLWGAEAFF. DNA for the CDR3: TGTGCCAGCAGCTTAGGTTTATGGGGGGCTGAAGCTTTCTTT. V usage is TRBV7-8 and J usage is TRBJ1-1, with D perhaps matching TRBD1 (5 bases). This CDR3 region has 14 residues. Germline CDR1 and CDR2: SGHVS and FQNEAQ. V lost 1 base and J lost 6, with 12 bases in between.

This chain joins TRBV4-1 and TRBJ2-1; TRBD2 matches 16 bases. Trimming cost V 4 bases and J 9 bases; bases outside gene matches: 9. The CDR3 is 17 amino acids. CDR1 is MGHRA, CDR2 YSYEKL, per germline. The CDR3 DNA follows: TGCGCCAGCAGCCTAACCGGGACTAGCGGGGGGGCGAGTGAGCAGTTCTTC. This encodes CASSLTGTSGGASEQFF.